This is a list of T cell receptor beta chains from one sample in a study of tumor-infiltrating lymphocytes in localized non-small cell lung cancer. Produced via immunoSEQ multiplex PCR; TCRdb's table is partial and in-frame only. Altogether around 12,000 clones are present, about 66% being singletons, with the ten largest covering 6% to 9%. Specimen: lung tumor tissue. These receptor sequences come from a human donor with non-small cell lung cancer. The CDR3 runs from the conserved cysteine through the conserved F or W. Fields, in order: D gene, V gene, J gene, clone size, CDR3 protein, CDR3 DNA. D genes are given only for firm matches. Only some rows state a clone size, as once, few, many or a class for expanded clones.

.	TRBV5-4	TRBJ1-4	few	CASSLGGGSEKLFF	TGTGCCAGCAGCTTGGGAGGTGGTAGTGAAAAACTGTTTTTT
.	TRBV11-1	TRBJ1-1	.	CASSLSGNTEAFF	TGTGCCAGCAGCTTATCAGGGAACACTGAAGCTTTCTTT
TRBD2	TRBV18	TRBJ2-1	.	CASSASGTSGSYNEQFF	TGTGCCAGCTCAGCGTCCGGGACTAGCGGTTCCTACAATGAGCAGTTCTTC
.	TRBV30	TRBJ2-1	few	CARDRVLRLGAGNEQFF	TGTGCCCGGGACCGAGTGTTACGCCTCGGGGCTGGGAATGAGCAGTTCTTC
TRBD1	TRBV6-5	TRBJ1-3	.	CASSYWTGGRNTIYF	TGTGCCAGCAGTTACTGGACAGGGGGAAGAAACACCATATATTTT
.	TRBV15	TRBJ2-7	.	CATSSSPISGQLTYEQYF	TGTGCCACCAGCAGCAGTCCTATCAGTGGGCAGTTAACCTACGAGCAGTACTTC
.	TRBV10-3	TRBJ2-7	.	CAISLSGAYEQYF	TGTGCCATCAGTTTGAGCGGCGCCTACGAGCAGTACTTC
TRBD2	TRBV5-1	TRBJ2-1	.	CASSALAGVYNEQFF	TGCGCCAGCAGCGCTCTAGCGGGAGTTTACAATGAGCAGTTCTTC
.	TRBV2	TRBJ1-4	.	CASSNPGREKLFF	TGTGCCAGCAGTAACCCCGGACGGGAAAAACTGTTTTTT
.	TRBV30	TRBJ2-6	.	CAWTRQAGANVLTF	TGTGCCTGGACCCGACAGGCCGGGGCCAACGTCCTGACTTTC
.	TRBV5-1	TRBJ2-1	.	CASSPLGRVTYNEQFF	TGCGCCAGCAGCCCCCTCGGACGGGTCACCTACAATGAGCAGTTCTTC
.	TRBV18	TRBJ1-6	.	CASSPPPSNSPLHF	TGTGCCAGCTCACCACCGCCCAGTAATTCACCCCTCCACTTT
TRBD2	TRBV7-2	TRBJ2-1	.	CASSPVTGTSGSNEQFF	TGTGCCAGCAGCCCCGTAACCGGGACTAGCGGAAGCAATGAGCAGTTCTTC
.	TRBV29-1	TRBJ1-1	.	CSVVTGYGSGTEAFF	TGCAGCGTTGTCACGGGGTACGGGTCCGGCACTGAAGCTTTCTTT
.	TRBV11-2	TRBJ2-7	.	CASTLSGSNEQYF	TGTGCCAGCACCCTCTCCGGGTCCAACGAGCAGTACTTC
TRBD1	TRBV5-3	TRBJ1-2	once	CASSAGTGVRYGYTF	TGTGCCAGCAGCGCAGGGACAGGGGTTCGCTATGGCTACACCTTC
.	TRBV9	TRBJ1-1	.	CASSVDSRNTEAFF	TGTGCCAGCAGCGTAGACAGCCGGAACACTGAAGCTTTCTTT
TRBD2	TRBV29-1	TRBJ2-1	.	CSAGEGYNEQFF	TGCAGTGCGGGAGAGGGCTACAATGAGCAGTTCTTC
.	TRBV7-9	TRBJ2-3	.	CASSPRQIPMNTQYF	TGTGCCAGCAGCCCACGACAGATCCCCATGAATACGCAGTATTTT
.	TRBV30	TRBJ2-1	.	CACIDGHKSYNEQFF	TGTGCCTGTATCGATGGACATAAATCCTACAATGAGCAGTTCTTC
.	TRBV11-2	TRBJ2-3	few	CASSLIGDTQYF	TGTGCCAGCAGCTTAATCGGGGATACGCAGTATTTT
.	TRBV7-2	TRBJ2-5	few	CASSLWETQYF	TGTGCCAGCAGCTTATGGGAGACCCAGTACTTC